This T cell receptor (beta chain) was observed in a study of blood T cell repertoires in COVID-19. CDR1 is MNHEY and CDR2 is SMNVEV in the germline V gene (reference sequence). V shed 3 bases and J shed 0 bases, with 12 bases lying between them. The CDR3 is 16 residues long. Some clones are missing from TCRdb's copy, which holds only in-frame ones; the method was immunoSEQ multiplex PCR. The sample records tens of thousands of clones, roughly four fifths being singletons. The chain uses TRBV27 and TRBJ2-4; weak D call: TRBD2 (6 bases). The origin of this receptor is an elderly woman with acute or convalescent COVID-19. Material: peripheral blood. CDR3 sequence reads: CASSLSLAIAKNIQYF. In DNA, the CDR3 is TGTGCCAGCAGTTTGAGTCTAGCGATAGCCAAAAACATTCAGTACTTC.